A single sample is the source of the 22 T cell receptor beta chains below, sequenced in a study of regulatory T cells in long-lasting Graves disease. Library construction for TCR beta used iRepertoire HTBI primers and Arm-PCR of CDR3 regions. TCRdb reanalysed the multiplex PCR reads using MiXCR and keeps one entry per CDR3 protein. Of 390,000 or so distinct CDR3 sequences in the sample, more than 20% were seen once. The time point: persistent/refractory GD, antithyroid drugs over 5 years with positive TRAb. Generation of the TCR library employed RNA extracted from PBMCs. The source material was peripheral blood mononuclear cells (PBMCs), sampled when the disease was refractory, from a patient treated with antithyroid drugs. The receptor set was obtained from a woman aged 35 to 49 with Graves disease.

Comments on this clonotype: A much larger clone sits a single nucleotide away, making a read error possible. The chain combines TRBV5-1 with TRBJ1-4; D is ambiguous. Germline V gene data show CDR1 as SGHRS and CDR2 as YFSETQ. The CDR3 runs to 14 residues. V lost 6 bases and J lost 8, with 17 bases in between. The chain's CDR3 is CASNPDGYAEKLFF. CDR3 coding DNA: TGCGCCAGCAACCCCGATGGCTACGCGGAAAAACTGTTTTTT.

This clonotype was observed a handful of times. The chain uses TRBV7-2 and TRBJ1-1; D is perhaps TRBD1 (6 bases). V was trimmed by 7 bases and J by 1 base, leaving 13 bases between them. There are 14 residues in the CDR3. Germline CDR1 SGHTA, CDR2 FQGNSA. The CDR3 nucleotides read TGTGCCAGCACCCTTGGACAGTGGAACACTGAAGCTTTCTTT. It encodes CASTLGQWNTEAFF.

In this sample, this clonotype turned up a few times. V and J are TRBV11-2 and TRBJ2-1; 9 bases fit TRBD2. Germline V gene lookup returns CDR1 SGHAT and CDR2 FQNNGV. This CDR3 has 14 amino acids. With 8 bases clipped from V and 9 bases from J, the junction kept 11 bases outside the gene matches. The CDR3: CASGASGNSREQFF. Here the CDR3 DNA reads TGTGCCAGCGGAGCTAGCGGGAACAGTCGTGAGCAGTTCTTC.

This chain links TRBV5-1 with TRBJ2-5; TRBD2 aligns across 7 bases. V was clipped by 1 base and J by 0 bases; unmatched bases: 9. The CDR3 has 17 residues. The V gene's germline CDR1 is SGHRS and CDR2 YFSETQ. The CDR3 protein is CASSLFGGVLYQETQYF. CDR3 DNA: TGCGCCAGCAGCTTGTTTGGGGGGGTCCTCTACCAAGAGACCCAGTACTTC.

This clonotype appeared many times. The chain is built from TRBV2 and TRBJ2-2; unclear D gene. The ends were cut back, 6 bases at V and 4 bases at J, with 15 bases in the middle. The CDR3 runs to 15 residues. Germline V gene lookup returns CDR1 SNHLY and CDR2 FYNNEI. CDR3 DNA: TGTGCCAGCAGCGAGTATGGCTGGGCCACCGGGGAGCTGTTTTTT. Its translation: CASSEYGWATGELFF.

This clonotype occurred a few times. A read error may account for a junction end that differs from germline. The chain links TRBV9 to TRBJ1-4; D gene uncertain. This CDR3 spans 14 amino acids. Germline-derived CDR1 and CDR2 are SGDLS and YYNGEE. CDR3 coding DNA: TGTGCCAGCAGCGTCGAAACCGGACGGTCCGAACTGCTTTTT. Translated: CASSVETGRSELLF.

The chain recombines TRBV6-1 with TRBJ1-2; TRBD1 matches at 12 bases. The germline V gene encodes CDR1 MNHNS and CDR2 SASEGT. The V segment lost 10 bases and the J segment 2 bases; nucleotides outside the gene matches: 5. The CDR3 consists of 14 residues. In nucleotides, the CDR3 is TGTGCCATCAGAGGGACAGGGGGCAACTATGGCTACACCTTC. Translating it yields CAIRGTGGNYGYTF.

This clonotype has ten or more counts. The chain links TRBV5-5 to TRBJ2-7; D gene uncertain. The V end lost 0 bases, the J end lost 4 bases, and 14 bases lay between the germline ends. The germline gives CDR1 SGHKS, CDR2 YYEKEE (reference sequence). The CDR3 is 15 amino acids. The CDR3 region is CASSLARNPGYEQYF. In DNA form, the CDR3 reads TGTGCCAGCAGCTTGGCCCGCAACCCAGGATACGAGCAGTACTTC.

The CDR3 DNA follows: TGTGCCAGCAGTTTATCGGCGGAAAGGATGCAGTACTTC. Protein: CASSLSAERMQYF. The chain carries TRBV27 and TRBJ2-7; D not certain. There are 13 residues in the CDR3. V lost 0 bases and J lost 9, with 12 bases in between. Looked up from germline, CDR1 is MNHEY and CDR2 is SMNVEV (reference sequence).

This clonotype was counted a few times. In nucleotides, the CDR3 is TGTGCCAGCACCCGGAGCCAGGTCGGGGAGACCCAGTACTTC. It yields the protein CASTRSQVGETQYF. The rearrangement joins TRBV6-1 to TRBJ2-5; D uncertain. Per germline, CDR1 MNHNS and CDR2 SASEGT. CDR3 length equals 14 residues. Between the trimmed V and J ends, which lost 7 bases and 5 bases, there was a span of 17 bases.

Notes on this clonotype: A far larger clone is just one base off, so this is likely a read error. In DNA, the CDR3 is TGTGCCGGCAGCCCTCGGACTCCCCGGTACCAAGAGACCCAGTACTTC. Amino acid sequence: CAGSPRTPRYQETQYF. The gene calls are TRBV7-2 and TRBJ2-5; possible D gene TRBD2, 5 bases. CDR1 and CDR2 from the germline V gene are SGHTA and FQGNSA. This CDR3 has 16 amino acids.

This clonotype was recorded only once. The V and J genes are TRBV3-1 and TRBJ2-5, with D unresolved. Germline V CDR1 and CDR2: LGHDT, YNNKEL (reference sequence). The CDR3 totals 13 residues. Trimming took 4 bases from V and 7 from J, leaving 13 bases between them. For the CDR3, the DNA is TGTGCCAGCAGCCCCCTGTCCTTGGCGACCCAGTACTTC. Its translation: CASSPLSLATQYF.

The CDR3 nucleotides read TGTGCTAGTGGTTTGGTCTGGGGTGACACCGGGGAGCTGTTTTTT. Amino acids: CASGLVWGDTGELFF. The V and J genes are TRBV12-5 and TRBJ2-2; D gene ambiguous. This CDR3 has 15 residues. The V gene's germline CDR1 is LGHNT and CDR2 FRNRAP. Trimming took off 0 bases at V and 3 bases at J, with 8 bases between the two ends. Based on the CDR3 plus reference TRBV12-5 and TRBJ2-2, the full variable domain is DARVTQTPRHKVTEMGQEVTMRCQPILGHNTVFWYRQTMMQGLELLAYFRNRAPLDDSGMPKDRFSAEMPDATLATLKIQPSEPRDSAVYFCASGLVWGDTGELFFGEGSRLTVL.

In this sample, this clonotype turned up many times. DNA of the CDR3: TGTGCCAGCAGTCCAGACGGAAGCTCTGGAAACACCATATATTTT. Protein: CASSPDGSSGNTIYF. The chain couples TRBV12-3 or TRBV12-4 to TRBJ1-3, with D hard to call. This CDR3 region has 15 residues. The V end lost 5 bases, the J end lost 0 bases, and 11 bases lay between the germline ends.

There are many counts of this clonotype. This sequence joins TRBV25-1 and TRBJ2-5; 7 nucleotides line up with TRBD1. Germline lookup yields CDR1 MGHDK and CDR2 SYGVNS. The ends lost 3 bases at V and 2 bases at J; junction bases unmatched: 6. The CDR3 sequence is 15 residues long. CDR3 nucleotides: TGTGCCAGCAGTGATGACAGGGTGAGGCAAGAGACCCAGTACTTC. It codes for CASSDDRVRQETQYF.

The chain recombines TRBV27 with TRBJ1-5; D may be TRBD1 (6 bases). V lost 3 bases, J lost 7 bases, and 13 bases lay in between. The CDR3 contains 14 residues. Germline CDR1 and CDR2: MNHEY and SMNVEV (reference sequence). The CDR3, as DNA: TGTGCCAGCAGTTTCGGGGGGCAGTACCAGCCCCAGCATTTT. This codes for CASSFGGQYQPQHF.

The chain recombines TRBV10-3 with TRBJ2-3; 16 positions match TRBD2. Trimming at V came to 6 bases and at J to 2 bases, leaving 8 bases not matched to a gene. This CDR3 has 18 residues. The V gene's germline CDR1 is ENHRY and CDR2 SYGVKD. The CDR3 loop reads CAIREGLAGGPITDTQYF. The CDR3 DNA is TGTGCCATCAGAGAGGGACTAGCGGGAGGGCCGATCACAGATACGCAGTATTTT.

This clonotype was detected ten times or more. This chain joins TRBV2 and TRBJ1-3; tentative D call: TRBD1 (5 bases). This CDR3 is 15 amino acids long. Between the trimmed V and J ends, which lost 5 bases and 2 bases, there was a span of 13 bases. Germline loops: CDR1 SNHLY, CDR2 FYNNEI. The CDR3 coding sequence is TGTGCCAGCAGTCGGGACGGAAAAGCTGGAAACACCATATATTTT. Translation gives CASSRDGKAGNTIYF.

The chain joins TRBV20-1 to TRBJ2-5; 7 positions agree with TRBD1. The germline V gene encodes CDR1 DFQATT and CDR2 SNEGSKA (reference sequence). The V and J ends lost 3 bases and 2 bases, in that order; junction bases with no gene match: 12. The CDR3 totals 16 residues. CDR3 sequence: CSARDRLRDKQETQYF. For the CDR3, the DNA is TGCAGTGCTAGGGACAGGCTTCGGGACAAACAAGAGACCCAGTACTTC.

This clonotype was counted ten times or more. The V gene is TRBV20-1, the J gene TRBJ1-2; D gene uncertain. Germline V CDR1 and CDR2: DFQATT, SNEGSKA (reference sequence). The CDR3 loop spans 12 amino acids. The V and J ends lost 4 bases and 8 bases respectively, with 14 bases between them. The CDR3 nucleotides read TGCAGTGCTAATCAGGAAGGTCGGGGCTACACCTTC. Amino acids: CSANQEGRGYTF.

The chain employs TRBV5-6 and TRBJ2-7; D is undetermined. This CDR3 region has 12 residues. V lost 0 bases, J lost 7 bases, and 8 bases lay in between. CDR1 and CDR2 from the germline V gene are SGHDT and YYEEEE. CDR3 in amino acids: CASSLGRAEQYF. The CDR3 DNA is TGTGCCAGCAGCTTGGGACGGGCAGAGCAGTACTTC.

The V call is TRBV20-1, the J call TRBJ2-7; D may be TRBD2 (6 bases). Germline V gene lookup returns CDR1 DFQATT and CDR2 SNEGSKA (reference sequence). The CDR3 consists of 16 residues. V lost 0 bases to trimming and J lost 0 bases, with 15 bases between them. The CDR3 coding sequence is TGCAGTGCTAGAGATTTGGCGGGAATCATCTCCTACGAGCAGTACTTC. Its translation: CSARDLAGIISYEQYF.